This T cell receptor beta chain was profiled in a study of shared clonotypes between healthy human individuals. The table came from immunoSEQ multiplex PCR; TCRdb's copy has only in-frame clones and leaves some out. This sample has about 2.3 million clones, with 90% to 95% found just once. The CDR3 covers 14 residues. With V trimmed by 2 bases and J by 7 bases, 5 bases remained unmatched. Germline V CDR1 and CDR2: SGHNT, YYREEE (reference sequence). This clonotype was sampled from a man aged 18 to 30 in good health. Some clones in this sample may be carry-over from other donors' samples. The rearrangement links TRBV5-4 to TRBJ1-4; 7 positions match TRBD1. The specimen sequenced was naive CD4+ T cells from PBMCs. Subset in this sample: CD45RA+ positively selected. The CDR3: CASSLRQGPEKLFF. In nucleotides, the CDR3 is TGTGCCAGCAGCTTAAGACAGGGTCCTGAAAAACTGTTTTTT.